This TCR beta chain was recorded in a study of blood T cell repertoires in COVID-19. Method: immunoSEQ multiplex PCR; TCRdb's copy keeps in-frame clones and lacks some. The data show 100,000 or so clones, more than 85% seen once. CDR1 SGHRS and CDR2 YFSETQ come from the germline V gene. Trimming cost V 0 bases and J 5 bases, with 11 bases left between them. This CDR3 has 14 residues. In this sample, this clone turned up once. Sequencing used peripheral blood. The chain uses TRBV5-1 and TRBJ1-1, with unresolved D. The sequence derives from a human donor with acute or convalescent COVID-19. The donor label of this sample is uncertain. The CDR3 nucleotides are TGCGCCAGCAGCTTGGAGTCTGGAGGGACTGAAGCTTTCTTT. Translation: CASSLESGGTEAFF.